This TCR beta chain was profiled in a study of CD8+CD57+ T cells in acquired aplastic anemia. Study-wide background: Healthy donor CD4+ samples were sequenced to a depth that averaged approximately 9.9 million reads. Findings and limits, study-wide: There were some 30 CD8+ CDR3 sequences that occurred in both patients and controls.

J gave up 8 bases and V 0 bases, and 8 bases lay outside the gene matches. The CDR3 spans 16 residues. Germline lookup yields CDR1 MGHDK and CDR2 SYGVNS. TCR beta VDJ and CDR3 were profiled, and genomic DNA was the template. Via MiXCR, TCRdb re-called the reads, giving one row per CDR3 protein. Of just over 400,000 distinct CDR3 sequences listed, around 72% are singletons. A word on this clonotype: Antigen unknown.

This clonotype originated in a human donor in good health, serving as a control. The V call is TRBV25-1, the J call TRBJ1-2, with 11 bases that match TRBD1. The material sequenced was sorted CD4+, CD8+, or CD8+CD57+ T cells (not recorded which) from PBMCs. The chain's CDR3 is CASSEYRADRGQGYTF. The CDR3 bases are TGTGCCAGCAGTGAATATAGGGCGGACAGGGGGCAGGGCTACACCTTC.